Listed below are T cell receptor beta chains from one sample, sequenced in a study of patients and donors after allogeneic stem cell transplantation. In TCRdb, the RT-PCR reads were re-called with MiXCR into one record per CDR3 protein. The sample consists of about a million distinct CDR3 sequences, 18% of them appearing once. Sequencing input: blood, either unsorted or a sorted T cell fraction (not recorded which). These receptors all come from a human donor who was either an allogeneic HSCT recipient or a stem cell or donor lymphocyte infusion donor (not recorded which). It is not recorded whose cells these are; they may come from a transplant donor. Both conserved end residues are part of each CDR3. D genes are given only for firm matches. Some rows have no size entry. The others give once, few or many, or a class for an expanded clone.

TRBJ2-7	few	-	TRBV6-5	CASSYRPPVGSYEQYF	TGTGCCAGCAGTTACCGACCGCCGGTCGGGTCCTACGAGCAGTACTTC
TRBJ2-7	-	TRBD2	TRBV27	CASSLTGGGRHEQYF	TGTGCCAGCAGTTTAACGGGGGGGGGTCGGCACGAGCAGTACTTC
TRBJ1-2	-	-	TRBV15	CATSFRQANYGYTF	TGTGCCACCAGCTTCAGACAGGCTAACTATGGCTACACCTTC
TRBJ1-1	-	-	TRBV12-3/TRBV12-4	CASRGYGDTEAFF	TGTGCCAGCCGGGGCTATGGGGACACTGAAGCTTTCTTT
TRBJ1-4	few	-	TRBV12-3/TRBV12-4	CASSLGSIFNEKLFF	TGTGCCAGCAGTTTAGGGTCGATATTTAATGAAAAACTGTTTTTT
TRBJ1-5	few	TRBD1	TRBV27	CASSSLKKGAGNQPQHF	TGTGCCAGCAGTTCCCTTAAAAAGGGGGCAGGCAATCAGCCCCAGCATTTT
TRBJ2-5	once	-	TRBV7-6	CASSLYELGETQYF	TGTGCCAGCAGCTTATATGAGCTAGGAGAGACCCAGTACTTC
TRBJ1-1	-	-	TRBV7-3	CASSFTAVNTEAFF	TGTGCCAGCAGCTTCACGGCAGTGAACACTGAAGCTTTCTTT
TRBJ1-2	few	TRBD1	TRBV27	CASSDGTGVRGGYGYTF	TGTGCCAGCAGCGATGGGACAGGGGTTAGGGGAGGCTATGGCTACACCTTC
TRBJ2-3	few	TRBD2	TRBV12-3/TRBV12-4	CASSSRSGGRAGTQYF	TGTGCCAGCAGTTCGCGTAGCGGGGGCCGGGCCGGTACGCAGTATTTT
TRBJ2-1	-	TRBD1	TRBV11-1	CASSLRTGESSYNEQFF	TGTGCCAGCAGCTTACGGACAGGCGAGAGCTCCTACAATGAGCAGTTCTTC
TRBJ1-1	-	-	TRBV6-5	CASSYAGSNTEAFF	TGTGCCAGCAGTTACGCAGGATCTAACACTGAAGCTTTCTTT
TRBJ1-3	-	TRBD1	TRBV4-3	CASSLTGQSDYSGNTIYF	TGCGCCAGCAGCCTGACGGGACAGTCGGATTACTCTGGAAACACCATATATTTT
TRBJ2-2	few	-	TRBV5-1	CASSGRDSPPGGELFF	TGCGCCAGCAGCGGTAGGGACTCCCCTCCGGGCGGGGAGCTGTTTTTT
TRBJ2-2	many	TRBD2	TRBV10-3	CAISPAAGANTGELFF	TGTGCCATCAGTCCCGCGGCGGGAGCGAACACCGGGGAGCTGTTTTTT
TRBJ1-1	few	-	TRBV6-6	CAITDSLNTEAFF	TGTGCCATTACGGACAGCTTGAACACTGAAGCTTTCTTT
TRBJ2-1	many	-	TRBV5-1	CASSSIGVEEQFF	TGCGCCAGCAGTTCAATAGGGGTGGAAGAGCAGTTCTTC
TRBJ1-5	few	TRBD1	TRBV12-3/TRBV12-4	CASTRTGLNQPQHF	TGTGCCAGCACCCGGACAGGGCTCAATCAGCCCCAGCATTTT
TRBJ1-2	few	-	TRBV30	CAGEGGRGGYTF	TGTGCCGGCGAGGGGGGGCGCGGTGGCTACACCTTC
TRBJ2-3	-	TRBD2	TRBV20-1	CSANSGVNTDTQYF	TGCAGTGCTAATAGCGGGGTGAACACAGATACGCAGTATTTT
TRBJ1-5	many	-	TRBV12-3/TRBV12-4	CASSLYGNQPQHF	TGTGCCAGCAGTTTATACGGCAATCAGCCCCAGCATTTT
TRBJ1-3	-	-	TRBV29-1	CSVLVGTTGNTIYF	TGCAGCGTTCTTGTCGGGACCACCGGAAACACCATATATTTT
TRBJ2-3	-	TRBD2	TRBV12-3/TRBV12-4	CASSLVGRARDTQYF	TGTGCCAGCAGTTTAGTCGGGAGGGCCAGAGATACGCAGTATTTT
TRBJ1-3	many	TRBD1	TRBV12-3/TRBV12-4	CASSLEDRGWWNTIYF	TGTGCCAGCAGTTTAGAAGACAGGGGCTGGTGGAACACCATATATTTT
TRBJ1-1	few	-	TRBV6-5	CASSYSRRGANTEAFF	TGTGCCAGCAGTTACTCGCGACGAGGGGCGAACACTGAAGCTTTCTTT
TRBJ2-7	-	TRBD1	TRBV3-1	CASSQDFDRAYEQYF	TGTGCCAGCAGCCAGGACTTTGACAGGGCCTACGAGCAGTACTTC
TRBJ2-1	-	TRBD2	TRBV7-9	CASSILAGPHNEQFF	TGTGCCAGCAGCATTCTAGCGGGACCCCACAATGAGCAGTTCTTC
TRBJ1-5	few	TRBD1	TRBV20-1	CSAREPGQGINQPQHF	TGCAGTGCTAGAGAGCCGGGACAGGGGATCAATCAGCCCCAGCATTTT
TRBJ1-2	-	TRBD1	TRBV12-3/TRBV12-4	CASLGRTGNPYGYTF	TGTGCCAGCCTAGGTCGGACAGGGAACCCCTATGGCTACACCTTC
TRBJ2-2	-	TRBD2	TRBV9	CASTEGGSNTGELFF	TGTGCCAGCACAGAGGGAGGGTCGAACACCGGGGAGCTGTTTTTT
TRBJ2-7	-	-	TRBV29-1	CSVVGGQGREQYF	TGCAGCGTTGTGGGGGGGCAGGGTCGCGAGCAGTACTTC
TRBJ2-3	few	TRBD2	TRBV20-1	CSAPTRGSSVPDTQYF	TGCAGTGCACCTACCCGCGGGAGTAGTGTACCAGATACGCAGTATTTT
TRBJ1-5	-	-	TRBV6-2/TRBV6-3	CASSSRNQPQHF	TGTGCCAGCAGTTCAAGAAATCAGCCCCAGCATTTT
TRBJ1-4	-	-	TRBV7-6	CASSSLGANEKLFF	TGTGCCAGCAGCTCCTTGGGGGCTAATGAAAAACTGTTTTTT
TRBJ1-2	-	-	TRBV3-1	CASSQEGREWVKYGYTF	TGTGCCAGCAGCCAAGAAGGTCGGGAATGGGTGAAGTATGGCTACACCTTC
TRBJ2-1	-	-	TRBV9	CASSVVSGPNEQFF	TGTGCCAGCAGCGTAGTCTCAGGGCCCAATGAGCAGTTCTTC
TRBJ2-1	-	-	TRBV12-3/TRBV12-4	CASSHIASYNEQFF	TGTGCCAGCAGTCACATTGCTTCCTACAATGAGCAGTTCTTC
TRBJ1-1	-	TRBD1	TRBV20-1	CSARDGDRGTDTEAFF	TGCAGTGCTAGAGATGGGGACAGGGGGACGGACACTGAAGCTTTCTTT
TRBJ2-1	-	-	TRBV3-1	CASSQAGTHNEQFF	TGTGCCAGCAGCCAGGCCGGGACACACAATGAGCAGTTCTTC
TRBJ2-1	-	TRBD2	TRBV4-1	CASSQPGLAARLPYNEQFF	TGCGCCAGCAGCCAACCGGGACTAGCGGCCCGTTTACCCTACAATGAGCAGTTCTTC
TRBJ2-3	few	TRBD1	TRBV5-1	CASSLGTGGNSDTQYF	TGCGCCAGCAGCTTAGGGACAGGGGGAAACTCAGATACGCAGTATTTT
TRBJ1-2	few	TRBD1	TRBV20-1	CSASPGQGFRGYTF	TGCAGTGCGAGTCCGGGACAGGGGTTCAGGGGCTACACCTTC
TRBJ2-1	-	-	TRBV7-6	CASSASWGSYNEQFF	TGTGCCAGCAGCGCAAGCTGGGGCTCCTACAATGAGCAGTTCTTC
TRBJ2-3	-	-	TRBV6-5	CASSYSRGSGDDTQYF	TGTGCCAGCAGTTACTCGCGGGGTTCAGGTGACGATACGCAGTATTTT
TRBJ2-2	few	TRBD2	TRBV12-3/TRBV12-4	CASSLLAGVVGELFF	TGTGCCAGCAGTTTACTAGCGGGAGTTGTAGGGGAGCTGTTTTTT
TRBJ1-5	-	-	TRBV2	CATWGHPSHF	TGTGCCACCTGGGGACATCCCTCGCATTTT
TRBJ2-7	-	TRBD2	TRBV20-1	CSARTILAGVYEQYF	TGCAGTGCTAGAACCATACTAGCGGGGGTCTACGAGCAGTACTTC
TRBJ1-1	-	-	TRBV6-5	CASSYLMLFEGGNTEAFF	TGTGCCAGCAGCTACCTAATGCTCTTTGAAGGGGGAAACACTGAAGCTTTCTTT
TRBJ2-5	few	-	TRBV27	CASSKGGTQYF	TGTGCCAGCAGTAAGGGGGGGACCCAGTACTTC
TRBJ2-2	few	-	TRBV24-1	CATSDIRVGFGGELFF	TGTGCCACCAGTGATATCAGGGTAGGGTTCGGCGGGGAGCTGTTTTTT
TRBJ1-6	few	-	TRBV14	CASSQDSPVFISPLHF	TGTGCCAGCAGCCAAGATTCGCCCGTATTTATCTCGCCCCTCCACTTT
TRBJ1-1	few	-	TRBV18	CASSTRWGTEAFF	TGTGCCAGCTCAACCAGATGGGGGACTGAAGCTTTCTTT
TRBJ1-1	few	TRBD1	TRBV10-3	CAISEKGQGNTEAFF	TGTGCCATCAGTGAGAAGGGACAGGGGAACACTGAAGCTTTCTTT
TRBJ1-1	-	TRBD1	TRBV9	CASSSRGQGVGNTEAFF	TGTGCCAGCAGCTCCCGGGGACAGGGGGTTGGTAACACTGAAGCTTTCTTT
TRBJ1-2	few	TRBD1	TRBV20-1	CSASLTGGSYGYTF	TGCAGTGCTAGCTTGACAGGGGGCAGCTATGGCTACACCTTC
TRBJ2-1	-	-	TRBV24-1	CATSGPRSYNEQFF	TGTGCCACCAGTGGACCTCGCTCCTACAATGAGCAGTTCTTC
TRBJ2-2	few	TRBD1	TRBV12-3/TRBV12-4	CASRPGGTNTGELFF	TGTGCCAGCAGACCAGGGGGAACTAACACCGGGGAGCTGTTTTTT
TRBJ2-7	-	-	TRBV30	CAWSFNEQYF	TGTGCCTGGAGTTTCAACGAGCAGTACTTC
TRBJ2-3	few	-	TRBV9	CASSVGRTFTDTQYF	TGTGCCAGCAGCGTAGGCAGGACCTTCACAGATACGCAGTATTTT
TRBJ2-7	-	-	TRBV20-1	CSARWQNYEQYF	TGCAGTGCTAGATGGCAGAACTACGAGCAGTACTTC